This T cell receptor beta chain originates from a study of naive and memory T cell subsets (dated by TCRdb to 2015 to 2018). With respect to the entire study: The study applied an open-source, UMI-based TCR alpha and beta sequencing pipeline to sorted naive and memory peripheral blood T cell subsets. The functional CMV T cell responses agreed completely with IgG serology results. RNA was DNase-treated and reverse transcribed with TCR constant-region primers, mostly using SuperScript III. Results the study describes overall, beyond this receptor: TCR abundance followed a power law with an exponent that was different for naive and memory subsets but consistent across the three individuals. Clonotypes were defined as single alpha or beta chain sequences, not paired alpha/beta receptors. Gini index rose and Shannon and inverse Simpson diversity fell from naive through CM, EM and EMRA in both CD4 and CD8 cells. Once error correction was done, more than 90% of naive TCR sequences showed up just once, which made the naive abundance distributions much steeper than those of the memory subsets. The repertoire findings for the naive and memory subsets could not be validated, as no ground truth was available. RNA-based TCR counts may be influenced by expression changes linked to T cell activation and differentiation.

This clonotype was counted only a few times. No cognate antigen has been identified for it. Within one base of it there is no much larger clone, and no base qualities were kept. From the second PCR step on, the TCR alpha and beta chain libraries were amplified in separate reactions. Donor CMV status was determined by IFNgamma production from CD4+ T cells after overnight stimulation of fresh PBMCs with CMV viral lysate. Miltenyi beads were used first to positively select CD4 T cells, and CD8 T cells were then positively selected from the CD4-negative fraction. Cells stained for CD3, CD4, CD8, CD45RA, CD27 and a live/dead dye were sorted on a BD Aria II into four subsets by CD45RA and CD27. A few healthy volunteers provided blood, and the blood of each volunteer was split into CD4 and CD8 T cells and then into four differentiation subsets. Roughly 120 ml of peripheral blood was collected from each donor, and PBMC were isolated by Ficoll-Paque PLUS density-gradient centrifugation. Sorted cells were lysed in RLT buffer, and RNA was extracted with a Qiagen RNeasy kit and stored at -80°C.

The library was built by means of UMI-ligation and nested PCR. The beta constant-region primer consisted of an equimolar mixture of two oligonucleotides that together covered TRBC1 and TRBC2. A single-stranded oligonucleotide carrying the SP2 primer and a 12-nucleotide UMI was ligated to the 3' end of the cDNA by T4 RNA ligase 1. Four rounds of PCR were used to amplify ligated cDNA, with nested alpha and beta constant-region primers being used together with the SP2 primer. Incubation of the ligation reaction lasted roughly 20-25 hours at 16 degrees C. PCR2 was usually performed as a SYBR Green qPCR and halted at a preset threshold so that over-amplification would not occur. All purifications after the first were performed with Agencourt AMPure XP magnetic beads. Library amounts were measured by Qubit and library quality was assessed on a TapeStation, where the main peak was expected at around 650 bp. Pooled libraries were sequenced on an Illumina MiSeq with v2 2x251 paired-end kits, typically giving about 0.9-2.1 million reads per sample. Each sample's library went into the pool at 4 nM, and 5-7% PhiX was added to help with cluster recognition. Per the original workflow: Decombinator assigned V and J genes to Demultiplexor-processed FASTQ reads by tag matching, allowing a single base-pair mismatch. By using UMIs, Collapsinator corrected both sequencing errors and the frequency errors caused by PCR heterogeneity. CDR3Translator translated TCRs and extracted CDR3s from the conserved cysteine to the FGXG phenylalanine, flagging non-productive sequences. Gini, Shannon entropy and inverse Simpson indices were calculated on repertoires subsampled to equal numbers of UMI-defined TCRs. Clonotype abundance distributions were fitted to a power law by maximum likelihood within the linear range. On one naive CD8 sample, the pipeline and MIGEC gave similar UMI counts, unique TCR numbers and clonal distributions. A set of several thousand CMV-associated CDR3 sequences, compiled from VDJdb and a published dataset, was used to search the repertoires. TCRdb passed the public sequencing reads through fastp at Q25 and MiXCR, retaining productive beta sequences. All rows with the same CDR3 protein become a single entry with the most common DNA and genes. The authors' filters were not applied to this entry. Present in this sample are about 85,000 distinct CDR3 sequences, over 10% of which were seen just once. 0.9% to 0.95% of the sample is in the top ten clones.

V was cut back by 5 bases and J by 4 bases, leaving a gap of 9 bases between them. The CDR3 has 12 amino acids, counting the end cysteine and phenylalanine. The read is trimmed to its CDR3 DNA, 36 bases read in frame from base 1. In the germline V gene, CDR1 corresponds to MDHEN and CDR2 to SYDVKM. This chain joins TRBV28 to TRBJ2-7; possibly the D gene is TRBD2, per 6 matching bases. Sequencing was done on a sample of central memory CD4+ T cells from blood. The cell subset or site label, read with the paper, signifies: central memory, CD45RA- CD27+. This TCR came from a human donor in good health. In nucleotide form, the sequence is TGTGCCAGCAGTGGAGGGAGGTACGAGCAGTACTTC. It is translated as CASSGGRYEQYF.